These T cell receptor beta chains were read from a single sample in a study of cytomegalovirus exposure and HLA in healthy donors. Measured with immunoSEQ multiplex PCR; TCRdb has only the in-frame clones, and not every one. In the table there are about 200,000 clones, 75% to 90% of which are singletons. The specimen sequenced was PBMCs. Source of these receptors: a woman aged 25 to 39 in good health and CMV-seronegative. Each CDR3 is given with its conserved first and last residue. A D gene is named only where the DNA matches it firmly. The listing skips clone size in some rows; elsewhere it reads once, few, many or a size class.

D gene: -; clone size: -; V gene: TRBV20-1; CDR3 length: 11; J gene: TRBJ1-2; CDR3 protein: CSAGRDLGYTF; CDR3 DNA: TGCAGTGCTGGACGGGACTTGGGTTACACCTTC
D gene: TRBD2; clone size: -; V gene: TRBV4-2; CDR3 length: 16; J gene: TRBJ2-3; CDR3 protein: CASRLGLAGPTDTQYF; CDR3 DNA: TGTGCCAGCAGATTAGGCCTAGCGGGCCCCACAGATACGCAGTATTTT
D gene: -; clone size: -; V gene: TRBV2; CDR3 length: 14; J gene: TRBJ1-2; CDR3 protein: CASSEYGGSYGYTF; CDR3 DNA: TGTGCCAGCAGTGAATACGGGGGGTCCTATGGCTACACCTTC
D gene: TRBD1; clone size: -; V gene: TRBV5-1; CDR3 length: 18; J gene: TRBJ1-2; CDR3 protein: CASSLSGGTPGQGDGYTF; CDR3 DNA: TGCGCCAGCAGCCTCTCAGGAGGAACCCCGGGACAGGGGGATGGCTACACCTTC
D gene: -; clone size: -; V gene: TRBV7-9; CDR3 length: 16; J gene: TRBJ2-1; CDR3 protein: CASSPVASASYNEQFF; CDR3 DNA: TGTGCCAGCAGCCCCGTGGCCAGCGCCTCGTACAATGAGCAGTTCTTC
D gene: TRBD1; clone size: -; V gene: TRBV19; CDR3 length: 15; J gene: TRBJ1-5; CDR3 protein: CASSRDRGRNQPQHF; CDR3 DNA: TGTGCCAGTAGTAGAGACAGGGGAAGAAATCAGCCCCAGCATTTT
D gene: -; clone size: -; V gene: TRBV7-2; CDR3 length: 11; J gene: TRBJ2-5; CDR3 protein: CASSFLETQYF; CDR3 DNA: TGTGCCAGCAGCTTCCTAGAGACCCAGTACTTC
D gene: -; clone size: -; V gene: TRBV5-1; CDR3 length: 15; J gene: TRBJ1-5; CDR3 protein: CASSLSGKRDQPQHF; CDR3 DNA: TGCGCCAGCAGCTTAAGTGGTAAGCGGGATCAGCCCCAGCATTTT
D gene: TRBD1; clone size: once; V gene: TRBV6-5; CDR3 length: 14; J gene: TRBJ1-2; CDR3 protein: CASSYRDRGQGYTF; CDR3 DNA: TGTGCCAGCAGTTACAGGGACAGGGGGCAGGGCTACACCTTC
D gene: -; clone size: -; V gene: TRBV11-3; CDR3 length: 13; J gene: TRBJ1-1; CDR3 protein: CASSLGGNTEAFF; CDR3 DNA: TGTGCCAGCAGCTTAGGAGGGAACACTGAAGCTTTCTTT
D gene: -; clone size: -; V gene: TRBV6-1; CDR3 length: 13; J gene: TRBJ1-4; CDR3 protein: CASSPRNNEKLFF; CDR3 DNA: TGTGCCAGCAGTCCGCGAAATAATGAAAAACTGTTTTTT
D gene: -; clone size: -; V gene: TRBV9; CDR3 length: 16; J gene: TRBJ1-6; CDR3 protein: CASSVGVTGSGSPLHF; CDR3 DNA: TGTGCCAGCAGCGTAGGGGTGACAGGCAGCGGTTCACCCCTCCACTTT
D gene: TRBD1; clone size: -; V gene: TRBV4-2; CDR3 length: 17; J gene: TRBJ2-5; CDR3 protein: CASSLNADRGQQETQYF; CDR3 DNA: TGTGCCAGCAGCCTCAATGCGGACAGGGGGCAGCAAGAGACCCAGTACTTC
D gene: -; clone size: -; V gene: TRBV20-1; CDR3 length: 11; J gene: TRBJ2-4; CDR3 protein: CSARVGRGKYF; CDR3 DNA: TGCAGTGCTAGAGTGGGTAGGGGGAAGTACTTC
D gene: TRBD1; clone size: -; V gene: TRBV4-1; CDR3 length: 15; J gene: TRBJ2-1; CDR3 protein: CASTRGQGSDNEQFF; CDR3 DNA: TGCGCCAGCACGAGAGGACAGGGGTCCGACAATGAGCAGTTCTTC
D gene: -; clone size: -; V gene: TRBV28; CDR3 length: 15; J gene: TRBJ1-6; CDR3 protein: CASTITSEGESPLHF; CDR3 DNA: TGTGCCAGCACCATTACTAGTGAAGGAGAATCACCCCTCCACTTT
D gene: TRBD1; clone size: -; V gene: TRBV15; CDR3 length: 16; J gene: TRBJ1-2; CDR3 protein: CATSRETNRGPYGYTF; CDR3 DNA: TGTGCCACCAGCAGAGAAACGAACAGGGGGCCCTATGGCTACACCTTC
D gene: TRBD2; clone size: -; V gene: TRBV6-1; CDR3 length: 17; J gene: TRBJ2-3; CDR3 protein: CASSEGTSGTGTDTQYF; CDR3 DNA: TGTGCCAGTAGCGAAGGGACTAGCGGGACGGGCACAGATACGCAGTATTTT
D gene: -; clone size: -; V gene: TRBV27; CDR3 length: 14; J gene: TRBJ1-1; CDR3 protein: CASSLERGTTEAFF; CDR3 DNA: TGTGCCAGCAGCTTAGAAAGGGGTACCACTGAAGCTTTCTTT
D gene: TRBD2; clone size: -; V gene: TRBV30; CDR3 length: 16; J gene: TRBJ2-7; CDR3 protein: CAWSQKLAGDPYEQYF; CDR3 DNA: TGTGCCTGGAGTCAAAAACTAGCGGGGGATCCCTACGAGCAGTACTTC
D gene: -; clone size: -; V gene: TRBV18; CDR3 length: 14; J gene: TRBJ2-7; CDR3 protein: CASSPYEDSYEQYF; CDR3 DNA: TGTGCCAGCTCACCATACGAGGACAGCTACGAGCAGTACTTC
D gene: -; clone size: -; V gene: TRBV2; CDR3 length: 16; J gene: TRBJ2-2; CDR3 protein: CASSELLVLISGELFF; CDR3 DNA: TGTGCCAGCAGTGAGTTACTAGTGTTGATATCCGGGGAGCTGTTTTTT
D gene: -; clone size: -; V gene: TRBV28; CDR3 length: 16; J gene: TRBJ1-4; CDR3 protein: CASSPREGIANEKLFF; CDR3 DNA: TGTGCCAGCAGTCCCCGGGAGGGCATAGCTAATGAAAAACTGTTTTTT
D gene: -; clone size: -; V gene: TRBV5-1; CDR3 length: 12; J gene: TRBJ2-3; CDR3 protein: CASSPSTDTQYF; CDR3 DNA: TGCGCCAGCAGTCCAAGCACAGATACGCAGTATTTT
D gene: TRBD1; clone size: once; V gene: TRBV27; CDR3 length: 16; J gene: TRBJ1-2; CDR3 protein: CASSLTGTGFIYGYTF; CDR3 DNA: TGTGCCAGCAGTTTAACCGGGACAGGGTTTATCTATGGCTACACCTTC
D gene: TRBD1; clone size: -; V gene: TRBV5-1; CDR3 length: 13; J gene: TRBJ2-1; CDR3 protein: CASSLGQGNEQFF; CDR3 DNA: TGCGCCAGCAGCTTGGGACAGGGAAATGAGCAGTTCTTC
D gene: TRBD1; clone size: -; V gene: TRBV7-9; CDR3 length: 15; J gene: TRBJ2-7; CDR3 protein: CASNLGGQGSYEQYF; CDR3 DNA: TGTGCCAGCAACTTAGGGGGACAGGGGTCCTACGAGCAGTACTTC